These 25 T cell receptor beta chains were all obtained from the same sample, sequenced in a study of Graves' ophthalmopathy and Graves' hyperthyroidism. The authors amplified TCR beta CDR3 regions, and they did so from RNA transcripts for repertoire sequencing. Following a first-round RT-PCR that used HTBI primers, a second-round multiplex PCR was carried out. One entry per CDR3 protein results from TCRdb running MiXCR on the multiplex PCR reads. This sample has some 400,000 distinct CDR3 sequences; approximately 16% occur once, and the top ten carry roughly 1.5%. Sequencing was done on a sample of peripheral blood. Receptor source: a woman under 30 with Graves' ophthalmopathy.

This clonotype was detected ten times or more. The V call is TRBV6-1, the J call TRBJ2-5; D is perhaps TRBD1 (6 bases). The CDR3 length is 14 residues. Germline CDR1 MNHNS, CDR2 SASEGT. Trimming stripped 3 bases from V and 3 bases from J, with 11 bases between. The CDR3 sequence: CASSDWGREETQYF. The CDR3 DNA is TGTGCCAGCAGTGACTGGGGGCGCGAAGAGACCCAGTACTTC.

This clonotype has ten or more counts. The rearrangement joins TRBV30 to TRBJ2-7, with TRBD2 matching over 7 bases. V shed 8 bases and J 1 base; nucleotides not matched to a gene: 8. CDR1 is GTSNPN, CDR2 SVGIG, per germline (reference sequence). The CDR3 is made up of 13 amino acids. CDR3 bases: TGTGCCGGGGGACTAAGGCAGTCCTACGAGCAGTACTTC. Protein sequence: CAGGLRQSYEQYF.

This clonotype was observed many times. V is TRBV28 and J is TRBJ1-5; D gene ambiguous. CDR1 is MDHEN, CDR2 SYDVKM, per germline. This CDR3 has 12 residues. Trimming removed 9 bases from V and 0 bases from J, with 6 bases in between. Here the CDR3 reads CASFGSNQPQHF. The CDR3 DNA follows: TGTGCCAGTTTTGGTAGCAATCAGCCCCAGCATTTT. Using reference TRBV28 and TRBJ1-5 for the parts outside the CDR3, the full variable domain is DVKVTQSSRYLVKRTGEKVFLECVQDMDHENMFWYRQDPGLGLRLIYFSYDVKMKEKGDIPEGYSVSREKKERFSLILESASTNQTSMYLCASFGSNQPQHFGDGTRLSIL.

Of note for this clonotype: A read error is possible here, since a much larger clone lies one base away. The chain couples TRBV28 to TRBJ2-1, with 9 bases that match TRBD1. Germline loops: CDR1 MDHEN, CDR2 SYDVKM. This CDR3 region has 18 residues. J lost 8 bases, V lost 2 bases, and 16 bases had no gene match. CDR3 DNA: TGTGCCAGCAGTTTAACCAAACTCCGGGACAGGGCACGGGATGAGCAGTTCTTC. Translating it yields CASSLTKLRDRARDEQFF.

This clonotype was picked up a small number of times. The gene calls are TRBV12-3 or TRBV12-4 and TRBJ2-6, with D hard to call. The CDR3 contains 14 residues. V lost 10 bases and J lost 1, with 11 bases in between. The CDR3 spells CATAFFSGANVLTF. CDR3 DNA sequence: TGTGCCACCGCTTTTTTTTCTGGGGCCAACGTCCTGACTTTC.

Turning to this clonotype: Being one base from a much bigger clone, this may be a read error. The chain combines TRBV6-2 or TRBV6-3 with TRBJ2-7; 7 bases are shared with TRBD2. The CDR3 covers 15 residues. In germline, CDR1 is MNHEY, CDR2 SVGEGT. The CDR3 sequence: CVSSYAGEGSYEQYF. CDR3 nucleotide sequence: TGTGTCAGCAGTTACGCCGGGGAGGGCTCCTACGAGCAGTACTTC.

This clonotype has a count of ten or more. CDR3 DNA: TGTGCCAGCAGTTTAGACGGGGGAATGTTAGGACAGCCCCAGCATTTT. This gives the protein CASSLDGGMLGQPQHF. J is TRBJ1-5 and V is TRBV12-3 or TRBV12-4, with D maybe TRBD1 (5 bases). Trimming shortened V by 1 base and J by 7 bases, and 17 bases separated the two germline ends. CDR3 length: 16 residues.

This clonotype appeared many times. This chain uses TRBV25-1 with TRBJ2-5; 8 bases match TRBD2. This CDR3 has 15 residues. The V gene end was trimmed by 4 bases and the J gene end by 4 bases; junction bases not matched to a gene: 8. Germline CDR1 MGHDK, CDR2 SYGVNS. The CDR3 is CASSGAGTRRETQYF. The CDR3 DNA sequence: TGTGCCAGCAGTGGTGCCGGGACTAGGCGAGAGACCCAGTACTTC.

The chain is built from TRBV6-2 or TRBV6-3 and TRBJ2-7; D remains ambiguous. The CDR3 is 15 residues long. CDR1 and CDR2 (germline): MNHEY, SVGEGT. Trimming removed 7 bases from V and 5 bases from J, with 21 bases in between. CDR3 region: CASKDGSGIRDEQYF. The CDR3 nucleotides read TGTGCCAGCAAGGACGGATCCGGCATTAGGGACGAGCAGTACTTC.

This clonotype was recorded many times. The CDR3 coding sequence is TGTGCCAGCAGTTACGCACTTAATGCTTATAATTCACCCCTCCACTTT. Amino acid sequence: CASSYALNAYNSPLHF. The V gene is TRBV6-5, the J gene TRBJ1-6; D is unresolved. V was cut by 2 bases and J by 4 bases, with 12 bases left in between. The length of the CDR3 is 16 residues. Germline values: CDR1 MNHEY, CDR2 SVGAGI.

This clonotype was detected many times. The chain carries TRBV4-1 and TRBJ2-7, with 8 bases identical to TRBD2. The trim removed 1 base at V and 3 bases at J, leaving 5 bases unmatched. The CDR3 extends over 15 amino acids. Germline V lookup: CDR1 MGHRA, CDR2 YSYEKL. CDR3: CASSQVLADSYEQYF. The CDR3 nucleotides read TGCGCCAGCAGCCAAGTACTAGCGGACAGCTACGAGCAGTACTTC.

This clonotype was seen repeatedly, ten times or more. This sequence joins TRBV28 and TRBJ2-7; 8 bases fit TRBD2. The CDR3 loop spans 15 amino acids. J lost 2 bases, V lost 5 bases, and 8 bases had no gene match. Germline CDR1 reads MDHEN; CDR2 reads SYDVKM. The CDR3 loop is CASSAPGLGTYEQYF. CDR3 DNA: TGTGCCAGCAGTGCCCCGGGACTAGGTACCTACGAGCAGTACTTC.

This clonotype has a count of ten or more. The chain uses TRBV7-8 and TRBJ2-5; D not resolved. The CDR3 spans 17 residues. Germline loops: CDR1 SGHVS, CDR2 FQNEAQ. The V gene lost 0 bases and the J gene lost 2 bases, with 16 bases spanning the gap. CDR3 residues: CASSLAPATRPQETQYF. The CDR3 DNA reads TGTGCCAGCAGCTTAGCCCCTGCAACAAGGCCGCAAGAGACCCAGTACTTC.

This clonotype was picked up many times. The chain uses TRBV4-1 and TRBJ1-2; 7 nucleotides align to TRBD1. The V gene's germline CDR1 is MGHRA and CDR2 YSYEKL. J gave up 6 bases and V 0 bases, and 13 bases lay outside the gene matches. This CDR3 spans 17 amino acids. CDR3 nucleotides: TGCGCCAGCAGCCAAGAAGGCTGGAACAGGGGCGACGATGGCTACACCTTC. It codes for CASSQEGWNRGDDGYTF.

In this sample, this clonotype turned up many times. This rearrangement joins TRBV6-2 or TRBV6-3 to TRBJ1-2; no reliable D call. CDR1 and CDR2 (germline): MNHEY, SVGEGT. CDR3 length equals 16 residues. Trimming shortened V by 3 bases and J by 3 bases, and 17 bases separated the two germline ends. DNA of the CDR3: TGTGCCAGCAGTTATCTCCCCAATTCTCGGGACTATGGCTACACCTTC. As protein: CASSYLPNSRDYGYTF.

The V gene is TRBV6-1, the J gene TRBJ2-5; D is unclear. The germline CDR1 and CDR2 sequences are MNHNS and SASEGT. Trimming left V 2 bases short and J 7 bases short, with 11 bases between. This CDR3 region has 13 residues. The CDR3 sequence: CASSELSAGTQYF. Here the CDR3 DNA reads TGTGCCAGCAGTGAATTGTCGGCAGGGACCCAGTACTTC.

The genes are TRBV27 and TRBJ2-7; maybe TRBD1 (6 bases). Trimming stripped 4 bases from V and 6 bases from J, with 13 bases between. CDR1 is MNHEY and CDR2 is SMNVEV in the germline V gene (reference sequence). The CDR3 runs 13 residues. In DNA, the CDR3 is TGTGCCAGCAGTTCCTCAGGGGAGCGCGAGCAGTACTTC. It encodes CASSSSGEREQYF.

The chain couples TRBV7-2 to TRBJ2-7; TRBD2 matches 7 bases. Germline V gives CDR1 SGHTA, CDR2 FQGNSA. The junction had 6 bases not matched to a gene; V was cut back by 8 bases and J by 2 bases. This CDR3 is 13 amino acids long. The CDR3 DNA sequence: TGTGCCAGCTCGGAGGCGGGGGCCTACGAGCAGTACTTC. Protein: CASSEAGAYEQYF.

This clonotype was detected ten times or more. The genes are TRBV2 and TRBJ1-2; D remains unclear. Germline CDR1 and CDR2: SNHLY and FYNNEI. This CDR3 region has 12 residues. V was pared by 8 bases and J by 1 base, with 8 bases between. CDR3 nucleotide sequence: TGTGCCAGCCCCCAGGATAACTATGGCTACACCTTC. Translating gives CASPQDNYGYTF. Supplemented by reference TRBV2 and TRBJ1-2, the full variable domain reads EPEVTQTPSHQVTQMGQEVILRCVPISNHLYFYWYRQILGQKVEFLVSFYNNEISEKSEIFDDQFSVERPDGSNFTLKIRSTKLEDSAMYFCASPQDNYGYTFGSGTRLTVV.

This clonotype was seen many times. CDR3 nucleotides: TGTGCCAGCTCCCTTCCTTGGATGAACACTGAAGCTTTCTTT. This codes for CASSLPWMNTEAFF. The rearrangement joins TRBV18 to TRBJ1-1; D unclear. V was shortened by 6 bases and J by 0 bases, with 11 bases between the two germline ends. This CDR3 has 14 residues. Per the germline V gene, CDR1 is KGHSH and CDR2 is LQKENI.

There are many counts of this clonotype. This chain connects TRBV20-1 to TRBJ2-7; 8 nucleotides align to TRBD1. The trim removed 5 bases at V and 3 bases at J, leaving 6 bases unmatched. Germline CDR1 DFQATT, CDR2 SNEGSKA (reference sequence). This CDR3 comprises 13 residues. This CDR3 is CSALGQGNYEQYF. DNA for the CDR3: TGCAGTGCTCTCGGACAGGGAAACTACGAGCAGTACTTC.

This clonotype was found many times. The CDR3 protein is CASSFTGQGAREQYF. Here the CDR3 DNA reads TGCGCCAGCAGCTTCACGGGACAGGGGGCGCGGGAGCAGTACTTC. The chain recombines TRBV5-1 with TRBJ2-7, with TRBD1 identical over 12 bases. Germline CDR1 and CDR2: SGHRS and YFSETQ. The V gene end was trimmed by 2 bases and the J gene end by 7 bases; junction bases not matched to a gene: 7. The CDR3 covers 15 residues.

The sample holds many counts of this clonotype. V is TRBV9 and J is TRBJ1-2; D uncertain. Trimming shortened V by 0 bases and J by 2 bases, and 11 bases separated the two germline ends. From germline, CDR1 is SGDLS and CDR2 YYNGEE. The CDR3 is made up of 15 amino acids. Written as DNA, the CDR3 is TGTGCCAGCAGCGTAGGGGTTGGAGGGAACTATGGCTACACCTTC. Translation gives CASSVGVGGNYGYTF.

CDR3 residues: CSARAATNQETQYF. The DNA of the CDR3 is TGCAGTGCTAGAGCCGCGACGAACCAAGAGACCCAGTACTTC. The genes are TRBV20-1 and TRBJ2-5; D ambiguous. Germline V gives CDR1 DFQATT, CDR2 SNEGSKA (reference sequence). V lost 1 base, J lost 0 bases, and 9 bases lay in between. The CDR3 runs to 14 residues.

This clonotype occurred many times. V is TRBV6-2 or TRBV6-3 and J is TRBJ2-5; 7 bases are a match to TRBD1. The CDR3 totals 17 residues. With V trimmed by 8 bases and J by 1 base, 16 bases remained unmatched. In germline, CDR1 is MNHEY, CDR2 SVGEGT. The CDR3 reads CASSKDPGTDFQETQYF. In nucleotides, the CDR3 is TGTGCCAGCTCTAAGGACCCCGGGACAGACTTCCAAGAGACCCAGTACTTC.